This is a list of T cell receptor beta chains from one sample in a study of T cells in Graves' hyperthyroidism and ophthalmopathy. TCRdb analysed the multiplex PCR reads with MiXCR anew, one entry per CDR3 protein. The sample comprises some 600,000 distinct CDR3 sequences, 35% to 55% of which are singletons, and approximately 8.2% rests with the top ten. Sequenced input: peripheral blood or thyroid tissue (not recorded which). The receptors shown here come from a woman aged 18-29 years with Graves' hyperthyroidism. Each CDR3 is given with its conserved first and last residue. Each record gives: J gene, clone size, V gene, CDR3 protein. A row's size may be missing; if present it is once, few, many or a size class.

TRBJ1-5 | many | TRBV24-1 | CATSDLQGDAPQHF
TRBJ2-7 | - | TRBV29-1 | CSLPRTGATYEQYF
TRBJ1-4 | - | TRBV29-1 | CSAAGGADEKLFF
TRBJ2-7 | once | TRBV7-3 | CALTGRGSYEQYF
TRBJ2-3 | - | TRBV7-2 | CASTRFSTDTQYF
TRBJ2-5 | few | TRBV7-3 | CASSPGSDQETQYF
TRBJ2-5 | many | TRBV2 | CASRLQGGQETQYF
TRBJ1-1 | few | TRBV13 | CASSPGSWENTEAFF
TRBJ1-2 | many | TRBV29-1 | CSGLLTRGYGYTF
TRBJ1-2 | few | TRBV29-1 | CASSHALQIYGYTF
TRBJ1-5 | many | TRBV2 | CASSPGRDNQPQHF
TRBJ2-7 | many | TRBV10-3 | CAIKLAGAEQYF
TRBJ2-5 | many | TRBV10-3 | CAISESGDIQETQYF
TRBJ1-1 | - | TRBV7-8 | CASSLALGQGRNTEAFF
TRBJ2-5 | - | TRBV24-1 | CATSSPWTGRSETQYF
TRBJ1-4 | - | TRBV19 | CASKKQDSTNEKLFF
TRBJ2-2 | - | TRBV2 | CASSPSGSTGTGELFF
TRBJ2-5 | - | TRBV20-1 | CSASGSGETQYF
TRBJ2-7 | - | TRBV29-1 | CSADSGTSGRSGEQYF
TRBJ2-7 | - | TRBV6-1 | CAAGQRYEQYF